A single sample gave rise to the 24 T cell receptor beta chains below, sequenced in a study of blood T cell repertoires in COVID-19. Measured with immunoSEQ multiplex PCR; TCRdb has only the in-frame clones, and not every one. The table lists about 100,000 clones, approximately 82% of them singletons. The specimen was peripheral blood. The receptor source for this set is a woman in her 70s with acute or convalescent COVID-19.

The genes are TRBV19 and TRBJ2-6, with D maybe TRBD1 (5 bases). V was pared by 5 bases and J by 4 bases, with 18 bases between. Germline V CDR1 and CDR2: LNHDA, SQIVND (reference sequence). This CDR3 is 17 amino acids long. The DNA for the CDR3 is TGTGCCAGTAGTCCCCGACAGCTTCTTGCCGGGGCCAACGTCCTGACTTTC. Its protein product is CASSPRQLLAGANVLTF.

This chain connects TRBV19 to TRBJ1-2, with D uncertain. This CDR3 has 14 residues. CDR1 and CDR2 (germline): LNHDA, SQIVND (reference sequence). V dropped 4 bases and J dropped 3 bases, with 12 bases sitting between them. CDR3 nucleotide sequence: TGTGCCAGTAGTAATTCCCAATCCCACTATGGCTACACCTTC. Translated, it gives CASSNSQSHYGYTF.

The chain is built from TRBV7-9 and TRBJ1-1; TRBD1 might be the D (6 bases). CDR3 length: 13 amino acids. Germline V CDR1 and CDR2: SEHNR, FQNEAQ (reference sequence). Deletions cut 2 bases from V and 7 bases from J, with 11 bases between. CDR3 amino acids: CASSLFGDIEAFF. The CDR3, as DNA: TGTGCCAGCAGCTTATTCGGGGACATTGAAGCTTTCTTT.

The chain employs TRBV29-1 and TRBJ2-7; 7 nucleotides align to TRBD1. The CDR3 sequence is 12 residues long. Germline assignment: CDR1 SQVTM and CDR2 ANQGSEA. Trimming took 3 bases from V and 1 from J; bases not matched to a gene: 0. The DNA for the CDR3 is TGCAGCGTTGAGGGACAGTCCTACGAGCAGTACTTC. Protein product: CSVEGQSYEQYF.

This clone appeared a few times. V usage is TRBV6-5 and J usage is TRBJ1-2, with D perhaps matching TRBD1 (6 bases). Between the trimmed V and J ends, which lost 5 bases and 7 bases, there was a span of 11 bases. The germline V gene has CDR1 MNHEY and CDR2 SVGAGI. CDR3 length: 12 residues. CDR3 sequence (DNA): TGTGCCAGCAGTAAACAGGGTCGTGGCTACACCTTC. Amino acids: CASSKQGRGYTF.

This chain connects TRBV10-3 to TRBJ2-6; D perhaps matches TRBD2 (6 bases). The germline V gene has CDR1 ENHRY and CDR2 SYGVKD. V was clipped by 10 bases and J by 0 bases, with 16 bases between them. The CDR3 covers 16 residues. CDR3 residues: CATRMGGSSGANVLTF. CDR3 bases: TGTGCCACCCGGATGGGGGGAAGCTCTGGGGCCAACGTCCTGACTTTC.

This sequence joins TRBV6-2 or TRBV6-3 and TRBJ2-3; the D gene is possibly TRBD2 (6 bases). The ends were cut back, 5 bases at V and 3 bases at J, with 18 bases in the middle. CDR1 and CDR2 (germline): MNHEY, SVGEGT. The CDR3 spans 16 residues. DNA for the CDR3: TGTGCCAGCAGTAACGGCGGGCGGGGTGGTACAGATACGCAGTATTTT. Translating gives CASSNGGRGGTDTQYF.

This CDR3 is CASSVPRGRGANVLTF. The CDR3 coding sequence is TGTGCCAGCAGCGTGCCCAGGGGGCGTGGGGCCAACGTCCTGACTTTC. The V gene is TRBV9, the J gene TRBJ2-6; 8 bases are a match to TRBD1. J lost 3 bases, V lost 2 bases, and 4 bases had no gene match. CDR1 SGDLS and CDR2 YYNGEE come from the germline V gene. This CDR3 is 16 amino acids long. The complete variable domain, with remaining parts taken from reference TRBV9 and TRBJ2-6, reads DSGVTQTPKHLITATGQRVTLRCSPRSGDLSVYWYQQSLDQGLQFLIQYYNGEERAKGNILERFSAQQFPDLHSELNLSSLELGDSALYFCASSVPRGRGANVLTFGAGSRLTVL.

The J gene is TRBJ1-5, the V gene TRBV6-2 or TRBV6-3; 10 bases map to TRBD1. This CDR3 has 14 residues. Trimming cost V 5 bases and J 3 bases; bases outside gene matches: 1. Germline V gene sequence: CDR1 MNHEY, CDR2 SVGEGT. DNA for the CDR3: TGTGCCAGCAGTGGGACAGGGGACAATCAGCCCCAGCATTTT. It encodes CASSGTGDNQPQHF.

The V and J genes are TRBV10-3 and TRBJ1-1; D remains ambiguous. The CDR3 runs to 13 residues. V dropped 3 bases and J dropped 2 bases, with 7 bases sitting between them. Germline loops: CDR1 ENHRY, CDR2 SYGVKD. The CDR3 bases are TGTGCCATCAGTGAACACGCTAACACTGAAGCTTTCTTT. It specifies CAISEHANTEAFF.

This clone was counted at least ten times. The chain employs TRBV11-2 and TRBJ1-5; possible D gene TRBD1, 6 bases. CDR1 is SGHAT and CDR2 is FQNNGV in the germline V gene. V shed 1 base and J shed 4 bases, with 8 bases lying between them. The CDR3 is 14 residues long. The CDR3 sequence is CASSLAGENQPQHF. The CDR3 DNA sequence: TGTGCCAGCAGCTTAGCAGGGGAGAATCAGCCCCAGCATTTT.

This clone was counted a single time. The rearrangement joins TRBV7-8 to TRBJ1-3; D is ambiguous. The CDR3 covers 14 residues. Germline assignment: CDR1 SGHVS and CDR2 FQNEAQ. V was trimmed by 5 bases and J by 4 bases, leaving 12 bases between them. CDR3 DNA sequence: TGTGCCAGCAGCCCCAACGGAGGAGGAAACACCATATATTTT. Amino acid sequence: CASSPNGGGNTIYF.

This chain joins TRBV28 and TRBJ2-7, with 7 nucleotides matching TRBD2. Germline CDR1 MDHEN, CDR2 SYDVKM. The CDR3 loop spans 15 amino acids. Losses at the gene ends were 4 bases for V and 0 bases for J; bases not matched to a gene: 6. This CDR3 reads CASSSPGGSSYEQYF. The CDR3 nucleotides are TGTGCCAGCAGTTCCCCGGGGGGAAGCTCCTACGAGCAGTACTTC.

This sequence joins TRBV5-6 and TRBJ2-7; weak D call: TRBD1 (6 bases). The germline V and J ends were trimmed by 1 base and 2 bases, with 13 bases remaining between them. The CDR3 contains 15 residues. Germline V gene sequence: CDR1 SGHDT, CDR2 YYEEEE. The CDR3 loop is CASSLQGSRAYEQYV. DNA of the CDR3: TGTGCCAGCAGCTTGCAGGGGAGTCGCGCCTACGAGCAGTACGTC.

V gene TRBV6-6 combines with J gene TRBJ2-2; 12 bases align to TRBD2. Germline lookup yields CDR1 MNHNY and CDR2 SVGAGI (reference sequence). The CDR3 contains 21 residues. V dropped 6 bases and J dropped 2; count of bases not matched to a gene: 19. The CDR3 region has the DNA TGTGCCAGCAGCTCTCTGGACGATACTAGCGGGGGGCTTTCCAACACCGGGGAGCTGTTTTTT. This codes for CASSSLDDTSGGLSNTGELFF.

Concerning this clone itself: The sample has other DNA sequences that encode this CDR3 too. The chain combines TRBV9 with TRBJ1-4, with D perhaps TRBD1 (5 bases). CDR1 and CDR2 (germline): SGDLS, YYNGEE. This CDR3 has 15 residues. V was trimmed by 1 base and J by 0 bases, leaving 7 bases between them. CDR3 nucleotides: TGTGCCAGCAGCGTACAGGGTGCAACTAATGAAAAACTGTTTTTT. It specifies CASSVQGATNEKLFF.

V gene TRBV7-2 combines with J gene TRBJ2-1; 13 bases line up with TRBD2. Germline V lookup: CDR1 SGHTA, CDR2 FQGNSA. The CDR3 spans 15 residues. Trimming took 2 bases from V and 6 from J; bases not matched to a gene: 1. The CDR3 loop reads CASSLTSGRVNEQFF. CDR3 coding DNA: TGTGCCAGCAGCTTAACTAGCGGGAGGGTCAATGAGCAGTTCTTC.

The J gene is TRBJ2-3, the V gene TRBV19; D might be TRBD1 (5 bases). The ends were cut back, 3 bases at V and 7 bases at J, with 20 bases in the middle. The CDR3 length is 16 residues. The germline CDR1 and CDR2 sequences are LNHDA and SQIVND (reference sequence). The chain's CDR3 is CASSIRTTDARNTQYF. CDR3 coding DNA: TGTGCCAGTAGTATCCGCACGACAGATGCGAGGAATACGCAGTATTTT.

A few counts support this clone. This rearrangement joins TRBV18 to TRBJ1-1, with a weak D call TRBD1 (6 bases). The germline V gene encodes CDR1 KGHSH and CDR2 LQKENI. The V end was cut by 3 bases, the J end by 6 bases, with 17 bases between. CDR3 length: 15 amino acids. CDR3 sequence: CASSPAGASRAEAFF. CDR3 sequence (DNA): TGTGCCAGCTCACCTGCGGGGGCGAGTCGCGCTGAAGCTTTCTTT.

V is TRBV29-1 and J is TRBJ1-5; 8 positions match TRBD1. V dropped 5 bases and J dropped 7; count of bases not matched to a gene: 10. The CDR3 loop spans 14 amino acids. Per germline, CDR1 SQVTM and CDR2 ANQGSEA. For the CDR3, the DNA is TGCAGCGTTTCGGGACAGGTTGGGGGACAGCCCCAGCATTTT. As protein: CSVSGQVGGQPQHF.

This sequence joins TRBV5-1 and TRBJ2-3, with D unclear. Germline assignment: CDR1 SGHRS and CDR2 YFSETQ. V gave up 4 bases and J gave up 2 bases, with 5 bases separating them. CDR3 size: 12 residues. The CDR3 region is CASSSNTDTQYF. The CDR3 DNA is TGCGCCAGCAGCAGCAACACAGATACGCAGTATTTT.

This clone was seen only once. This chain uses TRBV4-2 with TRBJ2-5, with TRBD2 matching over 9 bases. J lost 2 bases, V lost 2 bases, and 3 bases had no gene match. This CDR3 is built from 15 residues. Germline CDR1 LGHNA, CDR2 YNFKEQ. The CDR3 DNA reads TGTGCCAGCAGCCAAAGCGGGGGGCAACAAGAGACCCAGTACTTC. Translated, it gives CASSQSGGQQETQYF.

The chain couples TRBV6-5 to TRBJ1-4; 7 bases are shared with TRBD1. The CDR3 totals 15 residues. Germline V gene lookup returns CDR1 MNHEY and CDR2 SVGAGI. V gave up 6 bases and J gave up 0 bases; unmatched junction bases: 4. The CDR3 DNA reads as TGTGCCAGCAGAGCTGACAGGGCAACTAATGAAAAACTGTTTTTT. Translated: CASRADRATNEKLFF.

In its sample, this clone was seen once. The rearrangement uses TRBV9 and TRBJ2-2, with 9 nucleotides matching TRBD1. The V gene end was trimmed by 3 bases and the J gene end by 0 bases; junction bases not matched to a gene: 0. Germline lookup yields CDR1 SGDLS and CDR2 YYNGEE. The CDR3 runs 15 residues. The CDR3 DNA reads TGTGCCAGCAGCGGACAGGGGGCGAACACCGGGGAGCTGTTTTTT. This translates into CASSGQGANTGELFF.